Below, 21 T cell receptor beta chains from the same sample are listed, as sequenced in a study of blood T cell repertoires in COVID-19. Assay used: immunoSEQ multiplex PCR; TCRdb lists only in-frame clones, some missing. The sample yields 250,000 to 300,000 clones, approximately 79% seen once. Sequenced sample: PBMCs or T cells enriched from blood (not recorded which). These receptors were obtained from a man aged 25-40 years with acute COVID-19.

The chain links TRBV11-2 to TRBJ2-5; TRBD2 matches 12 bases. Unmatched junction bases numbered 8, after V lost 5 bases and J lost 4 bases. Per germline, CDR1 SGHAT and CDR2 FQNNGV. The CDR3 covers 16 residues. The CDR3 DNA reads TGTGCCAGCAGCAGAACTAGCGGGGGGTTTGGAGAGACCCAGTACTTC. Translation: CASSRTSGGFGETQYF. Looking up the rest from reference TRBV11-2 and TRBJ2-5 gives the full variable domain: EAGVAQSPRYKIIEKRQSVAFWCNPISGHATLYWYQQILGQGPKLLIQFQNNGVVDDSQLPKDRFSAERLKGVDSTLKIQPAKLEDSAVYLCASSRTSGGFGETQYFGPGTRLLVL.

At least ten counts were recorded for this clone. The rearrangement uses TRBV2 and TRBJ1-5; weak D call: TRBD1 (6 bases). The CDR3 has 14 amino acids. Germline V gives CDR1 SNHLY, CDR2 FYNNEI. Trimming shortened V by 6 bases and J by 0 bases, and 9 bases separated the two germline ends. Here the CDR3 reads CASRRDISNQPQHF. The CDR3 DNA reads as TGTGCCAGCAGGAGGGACATTAGCAATCAGCCCCAGCATTTT.

The V gene is TRBV27, the J gene TRBJ1-1, with D possibly being TRBD1 (6 bases). V was clipped by 5 bases and J by 6 bases, with 16 bases between them. CDR3 size: 14 residues. Germline V gene sequence: CDR1 MNHEY, CDR2 SMNVEV (reference sequence). CDR3 DNA: TGTGCCAGCAGTGCAAGATCAGGGGCGGCTGAAGCTTTCTTT. It yields the protein CASSARSGAAEAFF.

This clone was observed a few times. The chain couples TRBV19 to TRBJ1-5; 8 bases agree with TRBD1. J was trimmed by 7 bases and V by 5 bases; bases with no gene match: 7. CDR3 length equals 14 residues. CDR1 and CDR2 from the germline V gene are LNHDA and SQIVND (reference sequence). The CDR3 is CASSVRTGRQPQHF. The CDR3 DNA follows: TGTGCCAGTAGTGTACGGACAGGGCGGCAGCCCCAGCATTTT. Combining the CDR3 with reference TRBV19 and TRBJ1-5 gives the whole variable domain DGGITQSPKYLFRKEGQNVTLSCEQNLNHDAMYWYRQDPGQGLRLIYYSQIVNDFQKGDIAEGYSVSREKKESFPLTVTSAQKNPTAFYLCASSVRTGRQPQHFGDGTRLSIL.

This clone was detected a few times. This chain uses TRBV19 with TRBJ1-6, with a weak D call TRBD1 (5 bases). V lost 5 bases, J lost 7 bases, and 6 bases lay in between. There are 12 residues in the CDR3. Germline CDR1 reads LNHDA; CDR2 reads SQIVND (reference sequence). CDR3 in DNA: TGTGCCAGTAGTTACAGGAATTCACCCCTCCACTTT. It is translated as CASSYRNSPLHF.

This clone was seen a single time. The chain uses TRBV18 and TRBJ2-3, with a weak D call TRBD1 (5 bases). Germline CDR1 reads KGHSH; CDR2 reads LQKENI. V was pared by 2 bases and J by 4 bases, with 13 bases between. CDR3 length: 15 residues. The CDR3 region has the DNA TGTGCCAGCTCACCAATTGCAGGGCAGGCAGATACGCAGTATTTT. It specifies CASSPIAGQADTQYF.

This rearrangement joins TRBV4-2 to TRBJ2-1; no clear D gene. This CDR3 contains 14 residues. Germline CDR1 is LGHNA and CDR2 is YNFKEQ. Trimming cost V 2 bases and J 5 bases, with 10 bases left between them. This CDR3 reads CASSQPRGNNEQFF. Written as DNA, the CDR3 is TGTGCCAGCAGCCAACCCCGCGGTAACAATGAGCAGTTCTTC.

The chain carries TRBV5-8 and TRBJ1-5; possible D gene TRBD1, 6 bases. The CDR3 contains 16 residues. Germline lookup yields CDR1 SGHTS and CDR2 YDEGEE. Trimming removed 5 bases from V and 6 bases from J, with 21 bases in between. Here the CDR3 reads CASRLPLQGYAQPQHF. Here the CDR3 DNA reads TGTGCCAGCAGACTTCCTCTACAGGGATACGCTCAGCCCCAGCATTTT.

The chain combines TRBV5-8 with TRBJ2-5; D may be TRBD2 (6 bases). Germline CDR1 is SGHTS and CDR2 is YDEGEE. CDR3 length: 14 residues. V lost 4 bases, J lost 5 bases, and 15 bases lay in between. CDR3 protein: CASSTGLRGETQYF. The CDR3 DNA sequence: TGTGCCAGCAGCACGGGACTCCGGGGGGAGACCCAGTACTTC. The full variable domain, in which reference TRBV5-8 and TRBJ2-5 provide the parts outside the CDR3, is EAGVTQSPTHLIKTRGQQATLRCSPISGHTSVYWYQQALGLGLQFLLWYDEGEERNRGNFPPRFSGRQFPNYSSELNVNALELEDSALYLCASSTGLRGETQYFGPGTRLLVL.

The V gene is TRBV9, the J gene TRBJ2-1; D may be TRBD2 (5 bases). The germline V gene encodes CDR1 SGDLS and CDR2 YYNGEE. V lost 0 bases, J lost 10 bases, and 8 bases lay in between. The CDR3 covers 12 residues. DNA for the CDR3: TGTGCCAGCAGCGTAGGGGCTAGCGAGCAGTTCTTC. Its protein is CASSVGASEQFF.

The chain carries TRBV30 and TRBJ1-4; tentative D call: TRBD1 (6 bases). Trimming shortened V by 1 base and J by 0 bases, and 6 bases separated the two germline ends. This CDR3 has 14 residues. CDR1 is GTSNPN and CDR2 is SVGIG in the germline V gene (reference sequence). CDR3 loop: CAWSGTATNEKLFF. The CDR3 region has the DNA TGTGCCTGGAGTGGGACAGCAACTAATGAAAAACTGTTTTTT.

V gene TRBV27 combines with J gene TRBJ2-7; TRBD2 matches at 12 bases. Germline trimming cut 4 bases from V and 5 bases from J; bases unmatched to any gene: 6. The CDR3 contains 15 residues. CDR1 and CDR2 (germline): MNHEY, SMNVEV (reference sequence). The CDR3: CASSSTSGSFDEQYV. In DNA, the CDR3 is TGTGCCAGCAGTTCGACTAGCGGGAGCTTCGACGAGCAGTACGTC.

Here the CDR3 DNA reads TGTGCCACCAGTTACGGACAGGGCGGCGAGCAGTACGTC. Residues: CATSYGQGGEQYV. The chain uses TRBV15 and TRBJ2-7, with TRBD1 matching 8 bases. The ends lost 6 bases at V and 6 bases at J; junction bases unmatched: 7. Germline V gene sequence: CDR1 LNHNV, CDR2 YYDKDF (reference sequence). This CDR3 is 13 amino acids long.

V is TRBV19 and J is TRBJ1-2; D unresolved. CDR3 length: 15 residues. Between the trimmed V and J ends, which lost 5 bases and 0 bases, there was a span of 13 bases. Germline CDR1 is LNHDA and CDR2 is SQIVND (reference sequence). The CDR3 region has the DNA TGTGCCAGTAGTTCCAAGGGAGACTCTAACTATGGCTACACCTTC. Encoded protein: CASSSKGDSNYGYTF.

V gene TRBV6-1 combines with J gene TRBJ1-5; unclear D gene. CDR3 length equals 13 residues. Germline loops: CDR1 MNHNS, CDR2 SASEGT. Trimming left V 3 bases short and J 6 bases short, with 9 bases between. The CDR3 spells CASSEGGLQPQHF. As DNA, the CDR3 is TGTGCCAGCAGTGAGGGAGGGCTTCAGCCCCAGCATTTT.

The sample holds one count of this clone. This sequence joins TRBV24-1 and TRBJ2-5, with D possibly being TRBD2 (7 bases). The CDR3 contains 14 residues. Germline V lookup: CDR1 KGHDR, CDR2 SFDVKD. V gave up 5 bases and J gave up 5 bases, with 14 bases separating them. The CDR3, as DNA: TGTGCCACCAGTGGTGCAGGGAGGGGGGAGACCCAGTACTTC. Encoded protein: CATSGAGRGETQYF.

The chain carries TRBV5-6 and TRBJ1-3, with 7 positions matching TRBD1. Germline assignment: CDR1 SGHDT and CDR2 YYEEEE. V shed 2 bases and J 8 bases; nucleotides not matched to a gene: 13. The CDR3 is 16 amino acids. The CDR3 sequence is CASSFRRKITGDTIYF. CDR3 sequence (DNA): TGTGCCAGCAGCTTTCGGAGGAAAATTACAGGGGACACCATATATTTT.

The V and J genes are TRBV19 and TRBJ1-1, with D tentatively TRBD1 (6 bases). Germline V gene sequence: CDR1 LNHDA, CDR2 SQIVND (reference sequence). With 5 bases removed from V and 5 bases from J, the gap between germline ends came to 15 bases. This CDR3 is built from 14 residues. The CDR3 loop reads CASSAPGTNTEAFF. The DNA of the CDR3 is TGTGCCAGTAGTGCCCCCGGGACAAATACTGAAGCTTTCTTT.

J is TRBJ1-2 and V is TRBV5-1, with no clear D. The CDR3 is 12 residues long. The germline V gene has CDR1 SGHRS and CDR2 YFSETQ. Trimming took 0 bases from V and 6 from J, leaving 6 bases between them. The chain's CDR3 is CASSLAQNGYTF. CDR3 coding DNA: TGCGCCAGCAGCTTGGCCCAAAATGGCTACACCTTC.

The chain employs TRBV7-9 and TRBJ1-6, with D tentatively TRBD1 (5 bases). The CDR3 is 16 residues long. Germline loops: CDR1 SEHNR, CDR2 FQNEAQ (reference sequence). Trimming pared 2 bases from V and 6 bases from J, leaving 14 bases between. The CDR3 nucleotides are TGTGCCAGCAGCTTACGGCGCGGGACGGCTAATTCACCCCTCCACTTT. It codes for CASSLRRGTANSPLHF.

Note on this clone: At one of its ends the junction is not consistent with the germline gene, which may arise from a read error. The chain is built from TRBV5-1 and TRBJ2-2; a possible D gene is TRBD2 (6 bases). This CDR3 has 15 residues. Germline CDR1 reads SGHRS; CDR2 reads YFSETQ. The CDR3 region is CASSLEGVGTGELFF. The CDR3 coding sequence is TGTGCCAGCAGCTTGGAGGGAGTTGGCACCGGGGAGCTGTTTTTT. Supplemented by reference TRBV5-1 and TRBJ2-2, the full variable domain reads KAGVTQTPRYLIKTRGQQVTLSCSPISGHRSVSWYQQTPGQGLQFLFEYFSETQRNKGNFPGRFSGRQFSNSRSEMNVSTLELGDSALYLCASSLEGVGTGELFFGEGSRLTVL.